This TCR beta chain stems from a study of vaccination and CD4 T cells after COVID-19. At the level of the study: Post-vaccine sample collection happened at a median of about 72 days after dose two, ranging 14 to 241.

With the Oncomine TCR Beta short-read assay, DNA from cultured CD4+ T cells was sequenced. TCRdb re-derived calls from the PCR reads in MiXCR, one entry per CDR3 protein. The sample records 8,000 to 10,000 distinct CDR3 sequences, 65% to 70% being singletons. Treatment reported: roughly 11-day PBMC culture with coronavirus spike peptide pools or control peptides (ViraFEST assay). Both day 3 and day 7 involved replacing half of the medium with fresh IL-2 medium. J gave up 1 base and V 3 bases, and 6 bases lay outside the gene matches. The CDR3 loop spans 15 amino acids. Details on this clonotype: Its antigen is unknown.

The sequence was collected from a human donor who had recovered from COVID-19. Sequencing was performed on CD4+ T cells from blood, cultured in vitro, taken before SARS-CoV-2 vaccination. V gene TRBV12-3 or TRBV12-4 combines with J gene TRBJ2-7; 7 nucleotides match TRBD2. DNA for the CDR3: TGTGCCAGCAGTTTGAGTCTAGCGGAATCCTACGAGCAGTACTTC. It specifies CASSLSLAESYEQYF.